Shown below are 7 T cell receptor beta chains from a single sample sequenced in a study of blood T cell repertoires in COVID-19. Sequencing used immunoSEQ multiplex PCR; TCRdb keeps in-frame clones, though not all of them. The table shows under 250,000 clones, with about 82% occurring only once. The sample taken for sequencing was peripheral blood. The source is a woman aged 80 or older with COVID-19, enrolled during active disease.

The rearrangement uses TRBV5-1 and TRBJ2-3, with a weak D call TRBD1 (6 bases). There are 16 residues in the CDR3. The V and J ends lost 4 bases and 2 bases respectively, with 17 bases between them. Germline V gene data show CDR1 as SGHRS and CDR2 as YFSETQ. DNA of the CDR3: TGCGCCAGCAGCCCAACAGGGTCCCCTTCCACAGATACGCAGTATTTT. Its protein is CASSPTGSPSTDTQYF.

This rearrangement joins TRBV5-1 to TRBJ2-3, with D possibly TRBD2 on 5 matching bases. The CDR3 loop spans 14 amino acids. The germline V gene encodes CDR1 SGHRS and CDR2 YFSETQ. V was clipped by 6 bases and J by 1 base, with 12 bases between them. The chain's CDR3 is CASIPSPGTDTQYF. The DNA for the CDR3 is TGCGCCAGCATCCCTAGCCCGGGCACAGATACGCAGTATTTT.

This rearrangement joins TRBV10-3 to TRBJ1-2; D might be TRBD1 (6 bases). The germline gives CDR1 ENHRY, CDR2 SYGVKD. V gave up 0 bases and J gave up 4 bases, with 9 bases separating them. The CDR3 consists of 14 residues. The CDR3 coding sequence is TGTGCCATCAGTGAGTCCGGGGACACCTATGGCTACACCTTC. This codes for CAISESGDTYGYTF.

The chain employs TRBV7-2 and TRBJ1-1, with D unclear. Germline V gene lookup returns CDR1 SGHTA and CDR2 FQGNSA. This CDR3 has 13 residues. Trimming removed 7 bases from V and 11 bases from J, with 20 bases in between. The chain's CDR3 is CASTYGPSEAAFF. The CDR3 bases are TGTGCCAGCACCTACGGCCCCTCAGAGGCCGCTTTCTTT.

The chain is built from TRBV27 and TRBJ2-2; tentative D call: TRBD2 (7 bases). V gave up 6 bases and J gave up 5 bases, with 16 bases separating them. The CDR3 has 15 residues. Germline assignment: CDR1 MNHEY and CDR2 SMNVEV (reference sequence). The CDR3, as DNA: TGTGCCAGCAGCCGAAACAGGGAGGGGACCGGGGAGCTGTTTTTT. Encoded protein: CASSRNREGTGELFF.

In its sample, this clone was seen once. The chain joins TRBV7-3 to TRBJ2-1; 9 bases fit TRBD2. With 5 bases clipped from V and 3 bases from J, the junction kept 8 bases outside the gene matches. The CDR3 is 16 amino acids. The germline V gene has CDR1 SGHTA and CDR2 FQGTGA. CDR3 region: CASSLMGAGGYNEQFF. The CDR3 nucleotides are TGTGCCAGCAGCCTCATGGGAGCGGGGGGCTACAATGAGCAGTTCTTC. Complete variable domain (other parts from reference TRBV7-3 and TRBJ2-1): GAGVSQTPSNKVTEKGKYVELRCDPISGHTALYWYRQSLGQGPEFLIYFQGTGAADDSGLPNDRFFAVRPEGSVSTLKIQRTERGDSAVYLCASSLMGAGGYNEQFFGPGTRLTVL.

This clone was seen only a few times. This chain links TRBV9 with TRBJ2-7; 9 nucleotides match TRBD2. Germline V gene sequence: CDR1 SGDLS, CDR2 YYNGEE. This CDR3 comprises 16 residues. Trimming cost V 2 bases and J 0 bases; bases outside gene matches: 6. CDR3 amino acids: CASSVGLAGNSYEQYF. In DNA form, the CDR3 reads TGTGCCAGCAGCGTGGGGCTAGCGGGGAACTCCTACGAGCAGTACTTC.